Following are 30 T cell receptor beta chains from one sample sequenced in a study of radiation and T cells in renal cell carcinoma (dated by TCRdb to 2020 to 2022). The library was produced with the immunoSEQ multiplex PCR assay. This is the immuneACCESS table as TCRdb keeps it, with only in-frame sequences that have V and J called. A part of the clones is gone; compared with another copy, unresolved V genes explain less than half, and the rest is unexplained. For this sample the table gives some 150,000 clones, of which around 88% were detected only once. Clones ranked in the top ten supply less than 20% of the sample. The time point label on this specimen signifies: blood 4 weeks post-SBRT, at nephrectomy. This specimen's treatment or condition label, per the study, means: 15 Gy SBRT to primary tumor, nephrectomy 4 weeks later. This sample comprised blood, obtained from a patient whose treatment included radiotherapy and nephrectomy. The receptors shown here come from a woman aged 45-60 years with renal cell carcinoma.

DNA for the CDR3: TGTGCCAGCAAACCGGGACAGGGGTCGGAGACCCAGTACTTC. Its translation: CASKPGQGSETQYF. The V and J genes are TRBV6-1 and TRBJ2-5; TRBD1 matches 10 bases. There are 14 residues in the CDR3. The germline V gene has CDR1 MNHNS and CDR2 SASEGT. Unmatched junction bases numbered 7, after V lost 7 bases and J lost 5 bases.

The chain is built from TRBV28 and TRBJ2-7; tentatively, D is TRBD2 (6 bases). The CDR3 is made up of 12 amino acids. Between the trimmed V and J ends, which lost 7 bases and 1 base, there was a span of 8 bases. From germline, CDR1 is MDHEN and CDR2 SYDVKM. The CDR3 spells CASMRDSYEQYF. The DNA for the CDR3 is TGTGCCAGCATGCGGGATTCCTACGAGCAGTACTTC.

This chain connects TRBV10-3 to TRBJ1-6, with 8 bases identical to TRBD1. J lost 9 bases, V lost 6 bases, and 7 bases had no gene match. The CDR3 spans 14 residues. Germline loops: CDR1 ENHRY, CDR2 SYGVKD. Written as DNA, the CDR3 is TGTGCCATCAGACCCGACAGGGGAGGTTCACCCCTCCACTTT. Amino acid sequence: CAIRPDRGGSPLHF.

Regarding this clone: This same CDR3 is encoded by further DNA sequences in the sample. The V gene is TRBV5-4, the J gene TRBJ2-7; D is unresolved. The germline V and J ends were trimmed by 0 bases and 3 bases, with 7 bases remaining between them. Germline V gene lookup returns CDR1 SGHNT and CDR2 YYREEE (reference sequence). The CDR3 contains 13 residues. CDR3 nucleotide sequence: TGTGCCAGCAGCTTGGAGCCCCTCTACGAGCAGTACTTC. Residues: CASSLEPLYEQYF.

The sample holds a few counts of this clone. The gene calls are TRBV4-1 and TRBJ2-1; 10 positions agree with TRBD1. The junction had 6 bases not matched to a gene; V was cut back by 4 bases and J by 6 bases. The CDR3 extends over 15 amino acids. The V gene's germline CDR1 is MGHRA and CDR2 YSYEKL. CDR3 DNA sequence: TGCGCCAGCAGCCTGGACAGGGGGGCAAGCAATGAGCAGTTCTTC. Translated, it gives CASSLDRGASNEQFF.

The V and J genes are TRBV6-5 and TRBJ2-5; D may correspond to TRBD1 or TRBD2 (5 bases each). CDR3 size: 13 residues. From germline, CDR1 is MNHEY and CDR2 SVGAGI. V lost 7 bases and J lost 7, with 16 bases in between. CDR3 DNA sequence: TGTGCCAGCACCCGGGGCCCAGAGGGGACCCAGTACTTC. Translation gives CASTRGPEGTQYF.

The rearrangement links TRBV30 to TRBJ1-3; D possibly corresponds to TRBD1 (5 bases). The length of the CDR3 is 13 residues. Trimming removed 7 bases at V and 0 bases at J, with 10 bases between. Germline V gives CDR1 GTSNPN, CDR2 SVGIG (reference sequence). The chain's CDR3 is CALDTGSGNTIYF. As DNA, the CDR3 is TGTGCCTTGGACACTGGCTCTGGAAACACCATATATTTT. Using reference TRBV30 and TRBJ1-3 for the parts outside the CDR3, the full variable domain is SQTIHQWPATLVQPVGSPLSLECTVEGTSNPNLYWYRQAAGRGLQLLFYSVGIGQISSEVPQNLSASRPQDRQFILSSKKLLLSDSGFYLCALDTGSGNTIYFGEGSWLTVV.

This chain joins TRBV5-1 and TRBJ2-3; possible D gene TRBD1, 6 bases. The CDR3 contains 14 residues. The germline gives CDR1 SGHRS, CDR2 YFSETQ. The V end was cut by 5 bases, the J end by 1 base, with 11 bases between. The CDR3 loop is CASSTGIGTDTQYF. Written as DNA, the CDR3 is TGCGCCAGCAGTACAGGGATCGGCACAGATACGCAGTATTTT.

This clone was seen a few times. This chain uses TRBV19 with TRBJ1-1, with D hard to call. V lost 5 bases to trimming and J lost 3 bases, with 10 bases between them. Germline V gives CDR1 LNHDA, CDR2 SQIVND (reference sequence). This CDR3 is 13 amino acids long. As DNA, the CDR3 is TGTGCCAGTAGTGCCGCTCGGGACACTGAAGCTTTCTTT. It is translated as CASSAARDTEAFF.

This chain links TRBV30 with TRBJ1-3; D call uncertain. The CDR3 consists of 15 residues. The V end was cut by 4 bases, the J end by 0 bases, with 13 bases between. CDR1 GTSNPN and CDR2 SVGIG come from the germline V gene (reference sequence). CDR3 in amino acids: CAWTKQSFSGNTIYF. The CDR3 nucleotides read TGTGCCTGGACCAAGCAGTCCTTCTCTGGAAACACCATATATTTT.

This chain uses TRBV2 with TRBJ2-5; D possibly matches TRBD1 or TRBD2 (5 bases each). The J call may be wrong; the DNA end is better matched by TRBJ2-7. This CDR3 has 13 residues. Germline V gene sequence: CDR1 SNHLY, CDR2 FYNNEI. CDR3 nucleotides: TGTGCCAGCAGGGGTCAGGATGGGGGCGAGCAGTACTTC. Its protein product is CASRGQDGGEQYF.

The rearrangement links TRBV5-6 to TRBJ2-7, with 9 nucleotides matching TRBD1. This CDR3 region has 15 residues. V dropped 6 bases and J dropped 4; count of bases not matched to a gene: 11. Germline assignment: CDR1 SGHDT and CDR2 YYEEEE. The CDR3 region is CASTSGGQGFYEQYF. The CDR3 region has the DNA TGTGCCAGCACCTCGGGGGGACAGGGCTTTTACGAGCAGTACTTC.

V gene TRBV9 combines with J gene TRBJ1-2; 8 nucleotides match TRBD1. The length of the CDR3 is 14 residues. Trimming removed 0 bases from V and 4 bases from J; junction bases left unmatched: 2. The germline CDR1 and CDR2 sequences are SGDLS and YYNGEE. CDR3: CASSVAGTGYGYTF. The CDR3 nucleotides read TGTGCCAGCAGCGTAGCCGGGACAGGCTATGGCTACACCTTC.

This rearrangement joins TRBV11-3 to TRBJ2-5, with TRBD2 identical over 8 bases. CDR1 SGHNT and CDR2 YENEEA come from the germline V gene. This CDR3 has 16 amino acids. Trimming at V came to 5 bases and at J to 4 bases, leaving 12 bases not matched to a gene. Written as DNA, the CDR3 is TGTGCCAGCAGCGCGTATCCAACTAGCGGTGGAGAGACCCAGTACTTC. It specifies CASSAYPTSGGETQYF.

The chain has TRBV5-5 and TRBJ1-3, with TRBD1 matching over 9 bases. The CDR3 loop spans 19 amino acids. Germline-derived CDR1 and CDR2 are SGHKS and YYEKEE (reference sequence). V was pared by 1 base and J by 6 bases, with 17 bases of the junction left unmatched. CDR3 DNA: TGTGCCAGCAGCTTGATTTCCGTTGCGGGACAGGGTTTAGAAAACACCATATATTTT. The encoded protein is CASSLISVAGQGLENTIYF. The full variable domain, its missing parts supplied by reference TRBV5-5 and TRBJ1-3, is DAGVTQSPTHLIKTRGQQVTLRCSPISGHKSVSWYQQVLGQGPQFIFQYYEKEERGRGNFPDRFSARQFPNYSSELNVNALLLGDSALYLCASSLISVAGQGLENTIYFGEGSWLTVV.

The chain uses TRBV25-1 and TRBJ2-3; 7 bases align to TRBD1. The CDR3 is made up of 14 amino acids. The germline CDR1 and CDR2 sequences are MGHDK and SYGVNS. The junction had 7 bases not matched to a gene; V was cut back by 4 bases and J by 6 bases. CDR3 loop: CASSVVTGSDTQYF. The CDR3 nucleotides read TGTGCCAGCAGTGTCGTGACAGGGTCGGATACGCAGTATTTT.

This chain links TRBV6-6 with TRBJ2-5; 7 nucleotides agree with TRBD1. Germline V gene sequence: CDR1 MNHNY, CDR2 SVGAGI (reference sequence). The CDR3 totals 13 residues. V lost 4 bases and J lost 5; bases outside the gene matches: 4. The chain's CDR3 is CASSLTGDETQYF. Here the CDR3 DNA reads TGTGCCAGCAGTTTAACAGGGGACGAGACCCAGTACTTC.

The rearrangement joins TRBV5-1 to TRBJ2-5; D gene ambiguous. CDR1 is SGHRS, CDR2 YFSETQ, per germline. Between the trimmed V and J ends, which lost 4 bases and 1 base, there was a span of 8 bases. This CDR3 is 13 amino acids long. The CDR3 loop is CASSPDGQETQYF. DNA of the CDR3: TGCGCCAGCAGCCCGGACGGCCAAGAGACCCAGTACTTC.

The chain uses TRBV5-6 and TRBJ1-2; the D gene is possibly TRBD1 (5 bases). The length of the CDR3 is 15 residues. Trimming pared 4 bases from V and 3 bases from J, leaving 16 bases between. CDR1 and CDR2 from the germline V gene are SGHDT and YYEEEE. CDR3 DNA: TGTGCCAGCAGCCGCGCAGGGAGGTCGGACTATGGCTACACCTTC. This codes for CASSRAGRSDYGYTF.

The chain carries TRBV13 and TRBJ2-2; 14 bases align to TRBD2. V gave up 7 bases and J gave up 7 bases; unmatched junction bases: 8. The CDR3 is made up of 16 amino acids. Germline V gene data show CDR1 as PRHDT and CDR2 as FYEKMQ (reference sequence). CDR3 in DNA: TGTGCCAGCACCGAGCGACTAGCGGGAGGGAACGGGGAGCTGTTTTTT. Its protein product is CASTERLAGGNGELFF.

This clone was seen more than once but under ten times. The chain carries TRBV2 and TRBJ1-5; no firm D call. Germline loops: CDR1 SNHLY, CDR2 FYNNEI. This CDR3 comprises 13 residues. Trimming removed 3 bases at V and 2 bases at J, with 5 bases between. The CDR3 here is CASSEAGNQPQHF. DNA of the CDR3: TGTGCCAGCAGTGAGGCAGGCAATCAGCCCCAGCATTTT. The full variable domain, completed using reference TRBV2 and TRBJ1-5, is EPEVTQTPSHQVTQMGQEVILRCVPISNHLYFYWYRQILGQKVEFLVSFYNNEISEKSEIFDDQFSVERPDGSNFTLKIRSTKLEDSAMYFCASSEAGNQPQHFGDGTRLSIL.

V is TRBV7-2 and J is TRBJ2-5, with TRBD2 identical over 8 bases. V trimming: 5 bases; J trimming: 3 bases; junction bases outside the gene matches: 5. CDR1 and CDR2 from the germline V gene are SGHTA and FQGNSA. The CDR3 runs 14 residues. DNA of the CDR3: TGTGCCAGCAGCCCGCCGGGACTAGAAGAGACCCAGTACTTC. Translated, it gives CASSPPGLEETQYF.

This clone was counted only a few times. This sequence joins TRBV18 and TRBJ1-1; 12 positions match TRBD1. Germline V gene data show CDR1 as KGHSH and CDR2 as LQKENI. J gave up 5 bases and V 3 bases, and 4 bases lay outside the gene matches. This CDR3 region has 15 residues. CDR3 amino acids: CASSPGTGGWTEAFF. The CDR3, as DNA: TGTGCCAGCTCACCGGGGACAGGGGGCTGGACTGAAGCTTTCTTT.

This rearrangement joins TRBV6-5 to TRBJ2-1, with D maybe TRBD1 (5 bases). V shed 8 bases and J shed 9 bases, with 17 bases lying between them. The CDR3 runs to 13 residues. Germline CDR1 is MNHEY and CDR2 is SVGAGI. The CDR3 DNA reads TGTGCCAGCGTCGACAGCCTGGATAGTGAGCAGTTCTTC. This encodes CASVDSLDSEQFF.

The chain carries TRBV18 and TRBJ1-1; possibly TRBD1 for D (6 bases). V was pared by 5 bases and J by 6 bases, with 19 bases between. This CDR3 contains 15 residues. CDR1 is KGHSH and CDR2 is LQKENI in the germline V gene. CDR3: CASSTARTGSAEAFF. CDR3 DNA sequence: TGTGCCAGCTCAACGGCGCGTACAGGGAGCGCTGAAGCTTTCTTT.

This chain connects TRBV30 to TRBJ2-2; 9 bases are shared with TRBD2. After removal of 3 bases from V and 7 bases from J, the junction contained 9 bases not matched to a gene. CDR3 length equals 15 residues. Germline lookup yields CDR1 GTSNPN and CDR2 SVGIG (reference sequence). The chain's CDR3 is CAWSGASGVGGELFF. The DNA for the CDR3 is TGTGCCTGGAGCGGGGCTAGCGGGGTTGGCGGGGAGCTGTTTTTT.

This chain links TRBV19 with TRBJ2-5, with D perhaps being TRBD1 or TRBD2 (7 bases each). This CDR3 is 14 amino acids long. Germline lookup yields CDR1 LNHDA and CDR2 SQIVND (reference sequence). V was pared by 3 bases and J by 3 bases, with 11 bases between. CDR3 nucleotide sequence: TGTGCCAGTAGTATTCCAGGGGGGGAAGAGACCCAGTACTTC. It is translated as CASSIPGGEETQYF.

CDR3 loop: CASSFVDGTDTQYF. In DNA, the CDR3 is TGTGCCAGCAGTTTCGTTGACGGCACAGATACGCAGTATTTT. The V and J genes are TRBV6-6 and TRBJ2-3; no clear D. Germline V CDR1 and CDR2: MNHNY, SVGAGI (reference sequence). Trimming stripped 4 bases from V and 1 base from J, with 9 bases between. CDR3 length: 14 amino acids.

This clone was picked up a small number of times. A read error may produce the germline difference seen at one junction end. The chain employs TRBV30 and TRBJ1-1; D is unresolved. There are 12 residues in the CDR3. Germline assignment: CDR1 GTSNPN and CDR2 SVGIG (reference sequence). The CDR3 bases are TGTGCCCGGAGCTCTTTGAACACTGAAGCTTTCTTT. This gives the protein CARSSLNTEAFF. The variable domain in full, with the rest retrieved from reference TRBV30 and TRBJ1-1, is SQTIHQWPATLVQPVGSPLSLECTVEGTSNPNLYWYRQAAGRGLQLLFYSVGIGQISSEVPQNLSASRPQDRQFILSSKKLLLSDSGFYLCARSSLNTEAFFGQGTRLTVV.

V usage is TRBV5-1 and J usage is TRBJ2-5; D gene unclear. The germline V and J ends were trimmed by 5 bases and 1 base, with 9 bases remaining between them. From germline, CDR1 is SGHRS and CDR2 YFSETQ. The CDR3 totals 13 residues. The CDR3 sequence: CASSKKAQETQYF. CDR3 in DNA: TGCGCCAGCAGTAAAAAGGCCCAAGAGACCCAGTACTTC.